What follows describes a single TCR beta chain. Profiling relied on immunoSEQ multiplex PCR, and the TCRdb table lists in-frame clones only, not all of them. Of roughly 32,000 clones listed, around 77% are singletons. These data belong to a study of blood T cell repertoires in COVID-19. Trimming pared 3 bases from V and 1 base from J, leaving 9 bases between. The CDR3 has 14 residues. The germline V gene has CDR1 ENHRY and CDR2 SYGVKD. Sequencing input: peripheral blood. This TCR came from a human donor in a cohort sampled during active COVID-19. The rearrangement joins TRBV10-3 to TRBJ1-1; possible D gene TRBD1, 5 bases. The CDR3, as DNA: TGTGCCATCAGTGATCCAGGGTGGAACACTGAAGCTTTCTTT. It specifies CAISDPGWNTEAFF.